A single sample gave rise to the 25 T cell receptor beta chains below, sequenced in a study of response to subunit inactivated influenza vaccine. TCRdb re-called the RT-PCR reads with MiXCR, one entry per CDR3 protein. The sample includes roughly 520,000 distinct CDR3 sequences, around 25% of them seen just once. The sequencing here drew on CD4+ T cells sorted from PBMCs, taken less than 6 days after vaccination. These receptors were taken from a man in his fifties who received an inactivated influenza vaccine.

The sample holds a few counts of this clonotype. The gene calls are TRBV6-5 and TRBJ1-2, with 8 positions matching TRBD1. The CDR3 is 17 residues long. Unmatched junction bases numbered 15, after V lost 2 bases and J lost 7 bases. Looked up from germline, CDR1 is MNHEY and CDR2 is SVGAGI. In DNA form, the CDR3 reads TGTGCCAGCAGTTACACCAGCGGGACAGGCCCTCGGGGTGGCTACACCTTC. Protein product: CASSYTSGTGPRGGYTF.

This chain uses TRBV28 with TRBJ2-5; TRBD2 matches at 16 bases. The germline gives CDR1 MDHEN, CDR2 SYDVKM. Germline trimming cut 4 bases from V and 5 bases from J; bases unmatched to any gene: 7. The CDR3 contains 17 residues. CDR3 sequence reads: CASSSPGLAGGPETQYF. DNA for the CDR3: TGTGCCAGCAGTTCTCCGGGACTAGCGGGAGGGCCGGAGACCCAGTACTTC.

V and J are TRBV15 and TRBJ2-3; D may match TRBD1 or TRBD2 (5 bases each). The CDR3 contains 15 residues. V lost 3 bases and J lost 0, with 10 bases in between. Germline values: CDR1 LNHNV, CDR2 YYDKDF (reference sequence). This CDR3 reads CATSSGGRSTDTQYF. In DNA, the CDR3 is TGTGCCACCAGCAGTGGGGGACGGAGCACAGATACGCAGTATTTT.

This clonotype turned up a few times. The gene calls are TRBV7-9 and TRBJ2-5; no clear D. Germline V gene lookup returns CDR1 SEHNR and CDR2 FQNEAQ (reference sequence). The CDR3 covers 15 residues. Trimming shortened V by 4 bases and J by 1 base, and 13 bases separated the two germline ends. The CDR3 here is CASSYRLASQETQYF. The CDR3 region has the DNA TGTGCCAGCAGCTACCGACTCGCAAGCCAAGAGACCCAGTACTTC.

The CDR3 protein is CSAERGLAISYNEQFF. In DNA form, the CDR3 reads TGCAGTGCCGAGAGAGGGCTAGCAATTTCCTACAATGAGCAGTTCTTC. V is TRBV20-1 and J is TRBJ2-1; maybe TRBD2 (5 bases). The V and J ends lost 6 bases and 1 base respectively, with 19 bases between them. Germline V gene data show CDR1 as DFQATT and CDR2 as SNEGSKA (reference sequence). CDR3 length equals 16 residues.

This clonotype came up a few times. This chain links TRBV6-1 with TRBJ2-7; the D gene is possibly TRBD2 (5 bases). Trimming removed 5 bases from V and 3 bases from J, with 17 bases in between. The CDR3 extends over 15 amino acids. Germline loops: CDR1 MNHNS, CDR2 SASEGT. CDR3 loop: CASSQRGNRLYEQYF. DNA of the CDR3: TGTGCCAGCAGTCAACGGGGAAACCGCCTCTACGAGCAGTACTTC.

V usage is TRBV15 and J usage is TRBJ2-5, with a tentative D call TRBD2 (7 bases). V was clipped by 0 bases and J by 7 bases, with 21 bases between them. The CDR3 sequence is 17 residues long. Germline loops: CDR1 LNHNV, CDR2 YYDKDF (reference sequence). The CDR3: CATSRDYGGGGSGTQYF. The CDR3 region has the DNA TGTGCCACCAGCAGAGACTACGGGGGCGGGGGCAGTGGGACCCAGTACTTC.

This chain uses TRBV12-3 or TRBV12-4 with TRBJ2-7; 9 bases match TRBD2. V was pared by 3 bases and J by 10 bases, with 10 bases of the junction left unmatched. CDR3 size: 14 residues. The CDR3 coding sequence is TGTGCCAGCAGTTTCATAGCGGGGGAGGGAGGCCAGTACTTC. Protein: CASSFIAGEGGQYF.

This clonotype was detected a few times. The chain carries TRBV9 and TRBJ2-7; D is ambiguous. V was clipped by 2 bases and J by 2 bases, with 14 bases between them. The CDR3 has 15 amino acids. Germline assignment: CDR1 SGDLS and CDR2 YYNGEE. As DNA, the CDR3 is TGTGCCAGCAGCGTGAGCCCCTCAGTTACCTACGAGCAGTACTTC. This gives the protein CASSVSPSVTYEQYF.

The rearrangement joins TRBV7-2 to TRBJ2-5; 7 bases are shared with TRBD1. In germline, CDR1 is SGHTA, CDR2 FQGNSA. The V gene end was trimmed by 7 bases and the J gene end by 4 bases; junction bases not matched to a gene: 6. The CDR3 covers 13 residues. The CDR3 sequence: CASNRGERETQYF. The CDR3 DNA reads as TGTGCCAGCAACAGGGGAGAAAGAGAGACCCAGTACTTC.

This rearrangement joins TRBV7-2 to TRBJ2-1; the D is unclear. Germline-derived CDR1 and CDR2 are SGHTA and FQGNSA. Trimming took off 3 bases at V and 1 base at J, with 10 bases between the two ends. This CDR3 region has 15 residues. As DNA, the CDR3 is TGTGCCAGCAGCTTGGAGATAGGTTCCTACAATGAGCAGTTCTTC. It is translated as CASSLEIGSYNEQFF. Using reference TRBV7-2 and TRBJ2-1 for the parts outside the CDR3, the full variable domain is GAGVSQSPSNKVTEKGKDVELRCDPISGHTALYWYRQSLGQGLEFLIYFQGNSAPDKSGLPSDRFSAERTGGSVSTLTIQRTQQEDSAVYLCASSLEIGSYNEQFFGPGTRLTVL.

J is TRBJ1-1 and V is TRBV7-2; TRBD1 might be the D (5 bases). Germline lookup yields CDR1 SGHTA and CDR2 FQGNSA. The CDR3 length is 15 residues. V lost 5 bases, J lost 6 bases, and 19 bases lay in between. CDR3: CASSPAGVRVSEAFF. DNA of the CDR3: TGTGCCAGCAGCCCAGCGGGCGTCAGGGTTTCTGAAGCTTTCTTT.

V gene TRBV7-9 combines with J gene TRBJ1-4; 9 positions match TRBD1. Germline lookup yields CDR1 SEHNR and CDR2 FQNEAQ (reference sequence). With V trimmed by 6 bases and J by 8 bases, 7 bases remained unmatched. The CDR3 runs to 14 residues. Here the CDR3 reads CASRKQGAGEKLFF. In DNA, the CDR3 is TGTGCCAGCAGGAAACAGGGGGCGGGAGAAAAACTGTTTTTT.

This clonotype has just a few counts. This chain joins TRBV5-1 and TRBJ2-1, with 10 bases aligning to TRBD2. V shed 7 bases and J 6 bases; nucleotides not matched to a gene: 7. This CDR3 contains 14 residues. CDR1 is SGHRS, CDR2 YFSETQ, per germline. For the CDR3, the DNA is TGCGCCAGCGGGGGACTAGCGACAACCAATGAGCAGTTCTTC. The encoded protein is CASGGLATTNEQFF.

CDR3 in amino acids: CASSLGGSRTQYF. CDR3 in DNA: TGTGCCAGCAGCTTGGGGGGTAGCAGGACCCAGTACTTC. The chain recombines TRBV5-6 with TRBJ2-5; D gene uncertain. The V and J ends lost 0 bases and 7 bases respectively, with 10 bases between them. The CDR3 runs to 13 residues. Germline V gives CDR1 SGHDT, CDR2 YYEEEE.

The chain uses TRBV6-6 and TRBJ1-2, with D uncertain. CDR3 size: 12 residues. The germline V gene encodes CDR1 MNHNY and CDR2 SVGAGI (reference sequence). Trimming left V 6 bases short and J 4 bases short, with 9 bases between. This CDR3 reads CASRRTVYGYTF. The CDR3 region has the DNA TGTGCCAGCAGGCGGACGGTCTATGGCTACACCTTC.

The chain recombines TRBV5-1 with TRBJ2-7, with 14 bases identical to TRBD2. This CDR3 region has 18 residues. V gave up 0 bases and J gave up 4 bases; unmatched junction bases: 9. Germline CDR1 reads SGHRS; CDR2 reads YFSETQ. The CDR3, as DNA: TGCGCCAGCAGCTTGGGACTAGCGGGAGGGCTCAGCTTGTACGAGCAGTACTTC. It is translated as CASSLGLAGGLSLYEQYF.

V is TRBV4-3 and J is TRBJ2-7; 8 nucleotides align to TRBD1. The ends lost 2 bases at V and 6 bases at J; junction bases unmatched: 6. The CDR3 length is 14 residues. Germline assignment: CDR1 LGHNA and CDR2 YSLEER. Here the CDR3 DNA reads TGCGCCAGCAGCCAAAACAGGGGGAACGGCGAGCAGTACTTC. It codes for CASSQNRGNGEQYF.

The V gene is TRBV15, the J gene TRBJ1-1; D gene unclear. Germline lookup yields CDR1 LNHNV and CDR2 YYDKDF (reference sequence). Deletions cut 0 bases from V and 0 bases from J, with 2 bases between. This CDR3 has 13 amino acids. The CDR3 coding sequence is TGTGCCACCAGCAGAGACGTGAACACTGAAGCTTTCTTT. This sequence encodes CATSRDVNTEAFF. Variable domain in full (rest from reference TRBV15 and TRBJ1-1): DAMVIQNPRYQVTQFGKPVTLSCSQTLNHNVMYWYQQKSSQAPKLLFHYYDKDFNNEADTPDNFQSRRPNTSFCFLDIRSPGLGDTAMYLCATSRDVNTEAFFGQGTRLTVV.

The chain recombines TRBV5-1 with TRBJ2-5, with D possibly being TRBD1 (5 bases). Germline V CDR1 and CDR2: SGHRS, YFSETQ. The V end lost 0 bases, the J end lost 7 bases, and 7 bases lay between the germline ends. The CDR3 consists of 12 residues. CDR3 amino acids: CASSLDQGTQYF. The CDR3 DNA is TGCGCCAGCAGCTTGGATCAGGGGACCCAGTACTTC.

This chain links TRBV5-1 with TRBJ1-2; no clear D. CDR1 is SGHRS and CDR2 is YFSETQ in the germline V gene. This CDR3 is built from 14 residues. Deletions cut 4 bases from V and 8 bases from J, with 18 bases between. The CDR3 loop is CASSVSLNSRGYTF. The CDR3 coding sequence is TGCGCCAGCAGCGTTTCTTTGAACAGTAGGGGCTACACCTTC. Together with reference TRBV5-1 and TRBJ1-2, the CDR3 gives the full variable domain: KAGVTQTPRYLIKTRGQQVTLSCSPISGHRSVSWYQQTPGQGLQFLFEYFSETQRNKGNFPGRFSGRQFSNSRSEMNVSTLELGDSALYLCASSVSLNSRGYTFGSGTRLTVV.

J is TRBJ1-1 and V is TRBV18; 8 bases are shared with TRBD1. J was trimmed by 5 bases and V by 4 bases; bases with no gene match: 9. The germline V gene encodes CDR1 KGHSH and CDR2 LQKENI. The CDR3 length is 15 residues. The CDR3 loop reads CASSRGQVRNTEAFF. As DNA, the CDR3 is TGTGCCAGCTCACGGGGACAGGTGAGGAATACTGAAGCTTTCTTT.

The chain recombines TRBV6-1 with TRBJ2-1, with 9 bases that match TRBD1. The CDR3 spans 18 residues. Losses at the gene ends were 6 bases for V and 1 base for J; bases not matched to a gene: 13. The germline V gene encodes CDR1 MNHNS and CDR2 SASEGT. CDR3 sequence: CASSPPGQGGRSYNEQFF. In DNA, the CDR3 is TGTGCCAGCAGCCCCCCGGGACAGGGCGGTAGGTCCTACAATGAGCAGTTCTTC.

This sequence joins TRBV4-1 and TRBJ2-7, with 7 nucleotides matching TRBD1. Germline-derived CDR1 and CDR2 are MGHRA and YSYEKL. The CDR3 consists of 16 residues. V lost 0 bases, J lost 6 bases, and 11 bases stayed unmatched. The CDR3 region has the DNA TGCGCCAGCAGCCAAGAACCGGGACAGACCCTCAGCGAGCAGTACTTC. It codes for CASSQEPGQTLSEQYF.

This clonotype was counted a few times. CDR3 nucleotides: TGTGCCAGCAGTCTCACCTCAGGACGGGCATCCTACAATGAGCAGTTCTTC. Protein sequence: CASSLTSGRASYNEQFF. V and J are TRBV28 and TRBJ2-1, with D hard to call. Germline assignment: CDR1 MDHEN and CDR2 SYDVKM. This CDR3 has 17 residues. Trimming cost V 5 bases and J 1 base, with 18 bases left between them.